Each of the 18 T cell receptor beta chains below was sequenced from the same sample in a study of CD8 T cells in ankylosing spondylitis (dated by TCRdb to about 2017). The antigens of these receptors remain unknown. Library preparation was by 5' RACE. The data were produced on an Illumina HiSeq 2500. The raw public data were reprocessed by TCRdb itself: fastp quality trimming at Q25, MiXCR clonotype calling, in-frame beta chains only. For every CDR3 protein sequence, its rows merge into one entry that carries the most common genes and DNA. The sample table lists about 540,000 distinct CDR3 sequences, approximately 11% of them with a count of one. Approximately 7% of the sample comes from the top ten. Study-wide conclusions, independent of this receptor: Blood from ankylosing spondylitis patients appeared to be characterized by a TCR beta motif made up of eight highly homologous amino acid variants.

Sequencing input: blood, either unsorted or a sorted T cell fraction (not recorded which). The receptors stem from a male donor with ankylosing spondylitis.

This chain connects TRBV10-3 to TRBJ2-5; weak D call: TRBD1 (6 bases). The CDR3 totals 14 residues. With 6 bases removed from V and 4 bases from J, the gap between germline ends came to 15 bases. Germline CDR1 and CDR2: ENHRY and SYGVKD. As DNA, the CDR3 is TGTGCCATCAGGACGACCGGCAGGGGAGAGACCCAGTACTTC. Residues: CAIRTTGRGETQYF.

The V call is TRBV12-3 or TRBV12-4, the J call TRBJ1-2, with a tentative D call TRBD1 (5 bases). The V and J ends lost 3 bases and 8 bases respectively, with 13 bases between them. The CDR3 runs to 13 residues. CDR3 nucleotide sequence: TGTGCCAGCAGTTTGAACGGAGGGGTCGGCTACACCTTC. Protein sequence: CASSLNGGVGYTF.

The DNA of the CDR3 is TGTGCCAGCAGCGAAACAGTTACAGGTGAAGCTTTCTTT. Protein: CASSETVTGEAFF. The genes are TRBV11-2 and TRBJ1-1; D perhaps matches TRBD1 (5 bases). The ends were cut back, 5 bases at V and 7 bases at J, with 14 bases in the middle. This CDR3 has 13 amino acids. From germline, CDR1 is SGHAT and CDR2 FQNNGV. Complete variable domain (other parts from reference TRBV11-2 and TRBJ1-1): EAGVAQSPRYKIIEKRQSVAFWCNPISGHATLYWYQQILGQGPKLLIQFQNNGVVDDSQLPKDRFSAERLKGVDSTLKIQPAKLEDSAVYLCASSETVTGEAFFGQGTRLTVV.

Only a few counts were recorded for this clonotype. The chain links TRBV15 to TRBJ1-3, with a possible D match to TRBD1 (6 bases). The CDR3 contains 15 residues. Germline-derived CDR1 and CDR2 are LNHNV and YYDKDF (reference sequence). The ends were cut back, 6 bases at V and 0 bases at J, with 12 bases in the middle. CDR3: CATSKIGGSGNTIYF. For the CDR3, the DNA is TGTGCCACCAGTAAAATAGGGGGCTCTGGAAACACCATATATTTT.

V and J are TRBV7-9 and TRBJ2-3, with 9 bases matching TRBD1. The V segment lost 4 bases and the J segment 6 bases; nucleotides outside the gene matches: 8. Per germline, CDR1 SEHNR and CDR2 FQNEAQ (reference sequence). The CDR3 totals 15 residues. The CDR3 DNA is TGTGCCAGCAGCTCCATGGGACAGGGCCTGGATACGCAGTATTTT. Translating gives CASSSMGQGLDTQYF.

This clonotype was counted a few times. The chain recombines TRBV12-5 with TRBJ1-5; tentatively, D is TRBD1 (5 bases). CDR3 size: 12 residues. The germline CDR1 and CDR2 sequences are LGHNT and FRNRAP. V lost 7 bases and J 5 bases, leaving 9 bases between the germline ends. CDR3 coding DNA: TGTGCTAGTGCCCGGGACTATCAGCCCCAGCATTTT. Protein product: CASARDYQPQHF.

The chain combines TRBV7-9 with TRBJ1-1; tentatively, D is TRBD1 (6 bases). Trimming removed 3 bases from V and 3 bases from J, with 14 bases in between. Germline CDR1 SEHNR, CDR2 FQNEAQ (reference sequence). The CDR3 extends over 15 amino acids. CDR3 loop: CASSLTGGADTEAFF. The CDR3 coding sequence is TGTGCCAGCAGCTTGACGGGGGGGGCTGACACTGAAGCTTTCTTT.

This clonotype was seen many times. This sequence joins TRBV4-2 and TRBJ2-7, with TRBD2 as a possible D gene (6 bases). With 3 bases removed from V and 3 bases from J, the gap between germline ends came to 12 bases. The CDR3 spans 14 residues. Germline V lookup: CDR1 LGHNA, CDR2 YNFKEQ. The CDR3 DNA follows: TGTGCCAGCAGCCAGGGCGGGGACCTCTACGAGCAGTACTTC. This codes for CASSQGGDLYEQYF.

This clonotype came up a few times. This sequence joins TRBV20-1 and TRBJ1-1, with D perhaps matching TRBD1 (5 bases). Germline V CDR1 and CDR2: DFQATT, SNEGSKA (reference sequence). The CDR3 is 15 amino acids. Trimming removed 0 bases at V and 4 bases at J, with 15 bases between. The CDR3 sequence is CSARDRRGIATEAFF. As DNA, the CDR3 is TGCAGTGCTAGAGATCGGCGGGGGATTGCCACTGAAGCTTTCTTT.

This clonotype occurred a few times. This sequence joins TRBV7-2 and TRBJ1-3; D gene uncertain. Germline V gene data show CDR1 as SGHTA and CDR2 as FQGNSA. V was cut by 5 bases and J by 1 base, with 6 bases left in between. The CDR3 sequence is 13 residues long. This CDR3 reads CASSPRSGNTIYF. CDR3 in DNA: TGTGCCAGCAGCCCGAGGTCTGGAAACACCATATATTTT.

A few counts support this clonotype. The J gene is TRBJ2-2, the V gene TRBV7-9; D possibly corresponds to TRBD2 (5 bases). V was shortened by 2 bases and J by 4 bases, with 8 bases between the two germline ends. This CDR3 spans 14 amino acids. CDR1 is SEHNR and CDR2 is FQNEAQ in the germline V gene (reference sequence). The CDR3 reads CASSLFEGTGELFF. The CDR3 DNA sequence: TGTGCCAGCAGCTTATTTGAGGGCACCGGGGAGCTGTTTTTT.

This clonotype has at least ten counts. This chain joins TRBV10-2 and TRBJ2-5, with D perhaps matching TRBD1 (5 bases). The germline V and J ends were trimmed by 6 bases and 1 base, with 9 bases remaining between them. Germline lookup yields CDR1 WSHSY and CDR2 SAAADI. CDR3 size: 13 residues. As DNA, the CDR3 is TGCGCCAGCAGGACAGTCATCCAAGAGACCCAGTACTTC. Translating it yields CASRTVIQETQYF.

A few counts support this clonotype. The V gene is TRBV29-1, the J gene TRBJ2-1, with D maybe TRBD1 (6 bases). The CDR3 totals 13 residues. Between the trimmed V and J ends, which lost 6 bases and 2 bases, there was a span of 11 bases. Germline V gene sequence: CDR1 SQVTM, CDR2 ANQGSEA. The CDR3 is CSVPGQPYNEQFF. CDR3 nucleotides: TGCAGCGTACCGGGACAACCCTACAATGAGCAGTTCTTC.

J is TRBJ2-5 and V is TRBV20-1, with D perhaps TRBD1 (5 bases). Germline loops: CDR1 DFQATT, CDR2 SNEGSKA (reference sequence). V was cut by 3 bases and J by 5 bases, with 13 bases left in between. This CDR3 is built from 13 residues. CDR3 nucleotide sequence: TGCAGTGCTAGGCCACAGGTGGAGGAGACCCAGTACTTC. Translating it yields CSARPQVEETQYF.

A few counts support this clonotype. The rearrangement uses TRBV9 and TRBJ1-2, with TRBD1 identical over 9 bases. Looked up from germline, CDR1 is SGDLS and CDR2 is YYNGEE. This CDR3 comprises 16 residues. V shed 4 bases, J shed 6 bases, and the junction held 13 bases outside the gene matches. CDR3 amino acids: CASSPRDRVSVDGYTF. CDR3 sequence (DNA): TGTGCCAGCAGCCCTAGGGACAGGGTGTCGGTCGATGGCTACACCTTC.

The chain carries TRBV30 and TRBJ1-2; D is uncertain. Trimming removed 6 bases at V and 5 bases at J, with 13 bases between. This CDR3 comprises 12 residues. CDR1 is GTSNPN, CDR2 SVGIG, per germline (reference sequence). The CDR3 sequence is CACPDHRYGYTF. CDR3 in DNA: TGTGCCTGTCCGGATCATCGGTATGGCTACACCTTC.

This clonotype appeared a few times. The chain uses TRBV20-1 and TRBJ1-1; maybe TRBD1 (5 bases). V dropped 5 bases and J dropped 5 bases, with 12 bases sitting between them. Germline assignment: CDR1 DFQATT and CDR2 SNEGSKA (reference sequence). CDR3 size: 12 residues. CDR3 region: CSAGGGWTEAFF. The CDR3 coding sequence is TGCAGTGCTGGGGGAGGGTGGACTGAAGCTTTCTTT.

This clonotype has only a few counts. This chain joins TRBV18 and TRBJ2-1; 9 nucleotides match TRBD2. The CDR3 length is 17 residues. Trimming removed 0 bases from V and 5 bases from J; junction bases left unmatched: 8. Per the germline V gene, CDR1 is KGHSH and CDR2 is LQKENI. Here the CDR3 reads CASSPPPVAGVHNEQFF. In DNA, the CDR3 is TGTGCCAGCTCACCACCCCCCGTAGCGGGAGTCCACAATGAGCAGTTCTTC.